These 24 T cell receptor beta chains came from one sample sequenced in a study of control samples from healthy donors and cancer patients. TCRdb keeps only in-frame clones here, not all; method: immunoSEQ multiplex PCR. Of about 150,000 clones listed, 85% to 95% are singletons. Sequencing used PBMCs. The receptors originated from a man aged 60 to 75 with colorectal cancer.

This clone has only one observation. This chain uses TRBV11-3 with TRBJ2-3; D gene uncertain. Germline-derived CDR1 and CDR2 are SGHNT and YENEEA. The CDR3 is 13 residues long. Trimming left V 5 bases short and J 3 bases short, with 9 bases between. The CDR3 DNA is TGTGCCAGCAGCAACGCAGCTACAGATACGCAGTATTTT. Protein sequence: CASSNAATDTQYF. Looking up the rest from reference TRBV11-3 and TRBJ2-3 gives the full variable domain: EAGVVQSPRYKIIEKKQPVAFWCNPISGHNTLYWYLQNLGQGPELLIRYENEEAVDDSQLPKDRFSAERLKGVDSTLKIQPAELGDSAVYLCASSNAATDTQYFGPGTRLTVL.

This clone appeared once. This sequence joins TRBV5-8 and TRBJ2-1, with TRBD2 identical over 14 bases. V lost 4 bases, J lost 1 base, and 10 bases stayed unmatched. Germline V gene data show CDR1 as SGHTS and CDR2 as YDEGEE. This CDR3 has 19 residues. The CDR3 region has the DNA TGTGCCAGCAGCGCAGAGGGGACTAGCGGGGGAGAGTCCTACAATGAGCAGTTCTTC. Translating it yields CASSAEGTSGGESYNEQFF.

The genes are TRBV28 and TRBJ1-5; D not resolved. The V end was cut by 4 bases, the J end by 7 bases, with 8 bases between. Germline V CDR1 and CDR2: MDHEN, SYDVKM. This CDR3 is 12 amino acids long. This CDR3 reads CASSSLSQPQHF. For the CDR3, the DNA is TGTGCCAGCAGTTCTTTGAGCCAGCCCCAGCATTTT.

The rearrangement links TRBV27 to TRBJ1-2; TRBD1 matches at 11 bases. Looked up from germline, CDR1 is MNHEY and CDR2 is SMNVEV (reference sequence). This CDR3 contains 17 residues. J was trimmed by 2 bases and V by 5 bases; bases with no gene match: 10. As DNA, the CDR3 is TGTGCCAGCAGTCCCCACCGGACAGGGGGCGGGAACTATGGCTACACCTTC. This encodes CASSPHRTGGGNYGYTF.

The chain employs TRBV19 and TRBJ2-1, with a weak D call TRBD1 (5 bases). The CDR3 length is 15 residues. Germline V lookup: CDR1 LNHDA, CDR2 SQIVND (reference sequence). The V gene lost 1 base and the J gene lost 3 bases, with 10 bases spanning the gap. For the CDR3, the DNA is TGTGCCAGTAGTATAGCTAACAGGAACTACAATGAGCAGTTCTTC. Translating it yields CASSIANRNYNEQFF. Filled out from reference TRBV19 and TRBJ2-1, the complete variable domain reads DGGITQSPKYLFRKEGQNVTLSCEQNLNHDAMYWYRQDPGQGLRLIYYSQIVNDFQKGDIAEGYSVSREKKESFPLTVTSAQKNPTAFYLCASSIANRNYNEQFFGPGTRLTVL.

The rearrangement links TRBV6-5 to TRBJ1-1; D unresolved. The germline gives CDR1 MNHEY, CDR2 SVGAGI. There are 15 residues in the CDR3. V was shortened by 2 bases and J by 3 bases, with 13 bases between the two germline ends. The CDR3 nucleotides read TGTGCCAGCAGTTACGCGGATGTGCGAGACACTGAAGCTTTCTTT. This sequence encodes CASSYADVRDTEAFF.

As for this clone: Other DNA sequences in the same sample also yield this CDR3. The CDR3 region is CASSLQETQYF. For the CDR3, the DNA is TGCGCCAGCAGCTTACAAGAGACCCAGTACTTC. The rearrangement uses TRBV5-1 and TRBJ2-5; D is unclear. Germline V gene sequence: CDR1 SGHRS, CDR2 YFSETQ. V lost 2 bases to trimming and J lost 2 bases, with 1 base between them. The CDR3 spans 11 residues.

The chain uses TRBV9 and TRBJ1-2, with 11 bases that match TRBD1. V lost 2 bases, J lost 8 bases, and 8 bases stayed unmatched. Germline assignment: CDR1 SGDLS and CDR2 YYNGEE. The CDR3 length is 15 residues. CDR3: CASSVRGQGALGYTF. For the CDR3, the DNA is TGTGCCAGCAGCGTGAGAGGACAGGGGGCCTTGGGCTACACCTTC.

The rearrangement joins TRBV11-3 to TRBJ1-1, with D unresolved. The CDR3 has 13 residues. Germline V lookup: CDR1 SGHNT, CDR2 YENEEA. V lost 1 base and J lost 1, with 4 bases in between. The CDR3: CASSLVPNTEAFF. The CDR3 DNA reads TGTGCCAGCAGCTTAGTACCGAACACTGAAGCTTTCTTT.

This chain joins TRBV7-9 and TRBJ2-2; 12 positions match TRBD1. The V segment lost 5 bases and the J segment 5 bases; nucleotides outside the gene matches: 6. Looked up from germline, CDR1 is SEHNR and CDR2 is FQNEAQ (reference sequence). The CDR3 runs 16 residues. The CDR3 DNA reads TGTGCCAGCAGCCCCCGGGACAGGGGGCGAACCGGGGAGCTGTTTTTT. Translation: CASSPRDRGRTGELFF.

The J gene is TRBJ1-6, the V gene TRBV7-9; TRBD1 might be the D (6 bases). V was pared by 3 bases and J by 2 bases, with 8 bases between. Germline V gene sequence: CDR1 SEHNR, CDR2 FQNEAQ (reference sequence). CDR3 size: 15 residues. CDR3 sequence (DNA): TGTGCCAGCAGCTTTAACAGGGCCTATAATTCACCCCTCCACTTT. This codes for CASSFNRAYNSPLHF.

Notes on this clone: This sample includes further DNA sequences coding for the same CDR3. The J gene is TRBJ1-3, the V gene TRBV30; no firm D call. This CDR3 spans 12 amino acids. Trimming removed 1 base at V and 4 bases at J, with 5 bases between. CDR1 is GTSNPN, CDR2 SVGIG, per germline (reference sequence). CDR3 bases: TGTGCCTGGAGTGGATCGGGAAACACCATATATTTT. Translating it yields CAWSGSGNTIYF.

CDR3 in DNA: TGCGCCAGCAGCAGAGGGGAAGGAGGCAATCAGCCCCAGCATTTT. It encodes CASSRGEGGNQPQHF. The chain joins TRBV5-1 to TRBJ1-5, with D perhaps matching TRBD1 (5 bases). V lost 4 bases, J lost 2 bases, and 13 bases lay in between. The germline V gene encodes CDR1 SGHRS and CDR2 YFSETQ. This CDR3 contains 15 residues. The full variable domain, in which reference TRBV5-1 and TRBJ1-5 provide the parts outside the CDR3, is KAGVTQTPRYLIKTRGQQVTLSCSPISGHRSVSWYQQTPGQGLQFLFEYFSETQRNKGNFPGRFSGRQFSNSRSEMNVSTLELGDSALYLCASSRGEGGNQPQHFGDGTRLSIL.

The chain links TRBV18 to TRBJ1-1; the match to TRBD1 covers 7 bases. In germline, CDR1 is KGHSH, CDR2 LQKENI. The CDR3 consists of 14 residues. The V gene end was trimmed by 6 bases and the J gene end by 3 bases; junction bases not matched to a gene: 7. CDR3 residues: CASSPGTEYTEAFF. The CDR3 nucleotides read TGTGCCAGCTCCCCCGGGACAGAGTACACTGAAGCTTTCTTT.

V and J are TRBV5-1 and TRBJ1-2, with D unresolved. V was shortened by 5 bases and J by 4 bases, with 12 bases between the two germline ends. Per germline, CDR1 SGHRS and CDR2 YFSETQ. The CDR3 is made up of 13 amino acids. The CDR3 sequence: CASSGQATYGYTF. The CDR3 DNA reads as TGCGCCAGCAGTGGCCAGGCCACCTATGGCTACACCTTC.

The chain recombines TRBV7-9 with TRBJ1-2; a possible D gene is TRBD1 (6 bases). The CDR3 is made up of 14 amino acids. Germline V gives CDR1 SEHNR, CDR2 FQNEAQ (reference sequence). The V end lost 3 bases, the J end lost 6 bases, and 14 bases lay between the germline ends. The CDR3 DNA reads as TGTGCCAGCAGCTTGGTAACAGGGCTTCATGGCTACACCTTC. Translation: CASSLVTGLHGYTF.

CDR3 sequence: CASSEFGGVGETQYF. CDR3 in DNA: TGTGCCAGCAGTGAATTCGGGGGGGTAGGAGAGACCCAGTACTTC. This sequence joins TRBV25-1 and TRBJ2-5, with TRBD2 matching over 8 bases. Trimming cost V 1 base and J 4 bases; bases outside gene matches: 5. The length of the CDR3 is 15 residues. The V gene's germline CDR1 is MGHDK and CDR2 SYGVNS.

Of note for this clone: One junction end disagrees with the germline gene, perhaps due to a read error. V gene TRBV5-4 combines with J gene TRBJ1-4, with 9 positions matching TRBD1. The CDR3 sequence is 15 residues long. In germline, CDR1 is SGHNT, CDR2 YYREEE (reference sequence). CDR3 loop: CVSSLDRGAGEKLFF. Here the CDR3 DNA reads TGTGTCAGCAGCTTGGACAGGGGCGCGGGTGAAAAACTGTTTTTT.

This chain links TRBV6-5 with TRBJ2-6; D ambiguous. Trimming took off 4 bases at V and 0 bases at J, with 4 bases between the two ends. The CDR3 extends over 14 amino acids. Germline loops: CDR1 MNHEY, CDR2 SVGAGI. CDR3 bases: TGTGCCAGCAGTTCCAGCTCTGGGGCCAACGTCCTGACTTTC. Amino acid sequence: CASSSSSGANVLTF.

The chain employs TRBV29-1 and TRBJ2-7; 7 bases map to TRBD1. From germline, CDR1 is SQVTM and CDR2 ANQGSEA. The junction had 2 bases not matched to a gene; V was cut back by 7 bases and J by 2 bases. The CDR3 is 11 residues long. CDR3 sequence reads: CSAGQPYEQYF. The CDR3 nucleotides are TGCAGCGCGGGACAGCCCTACGAGCAGTACTTC.

The rearrangement links TRBV27 to TRBJ2-1; D not certain. CDR3 size: 13 residues. V lost 3 bases to trimming and J lost 1 base, with 4 bases between them. CDR1 is MNHEY, CDR2 SMNVEV, per germline (reference sequence). DNA of the CDR3: TGTGCCAGCAGTTTCGGGTCCTACAATGAGCAGTTCTTC. Amino acids: CASSFGSYNEQFF.

V gene TRBV5-4 combines with J gene TRBJ2-4; 10 positions match TRBD1. CDR1 SGHNT and CDR2 YYREEE come from the germline V gene (reference sequence). The CDR3 extends over 13 amino acids. V lost 4 bases, J lost 8 bases, and 3 bases stayed unmatched. DNA for the CDR3: TGTGCCAGCAGCGGGGACAGGGGTGACATTCAGTACTTC. The encoded protein is CASSGDRGDIQYF.

CDR3 in amino acids: CASSFGQGTYEQYF. In DNA, the CDR3 is TGTGCCAGCAGCTTCGGACAGGGGACCTACGAGCAGTACTTC. This rearrangement joins TRBV5-6 to TRBJ2-7; TRBD1 matches 9 bases. V gave up 2 bases and J gave up 2 bases; unmatched junction bases: 2. This CDR3 is 14 amino acids long. The germline gives CDR1 SGHDT, CDR2 YYEEEE.

The chain combines TRBV7-2 with TRBJ2-3, with D perhaps TRBD2 (6 bases). There are 15 residues in the CDR3. V lost 1 base, J lost 2 bases, and 10 bases lay in between. The germline V gene encodes CDR1 SGHTA and CDR2 FQGNSA. CDR3 nucleotides: TGTGCCAGCAGCTTAGATGGAGGGGCCACAGATACGCAGTATTTT. This gives the protein CASSLDGGATDTQYF.